Described below is a single T cell receptor beta chain sequence and its context. The evidence that diagnosis relied on was clinical symptoms, serum thyroxine, TRAb, thyroid ultrasound and orbital computed tomography. TCR beta CDR3 amplification used RNA transcripts. HTBI primers served in a first-round RT-PCR, which a second-round multiplex PCR followed. TCRdb reanalysed the multiplex PCR reads using MiXCR and keeps one entry per CDR3 protein. The top ten clones hold 11% of a sample with some 1.1 million distinct CDR3 sequences, less than 45% of them seen once. V was pared by 0 bases and J by 0 bases, with 11 bases between. Germline lookup yields CDR1 SGHDT and CDR2 YYEEEE. The CDR3 totals 16 residues. The record originates from a study of Graves' ophthalmopathy and Graves' hyperthyroidism.

The sequence was collected from an adult man with Graves' hyperthyroidism. This chain joins TRBV5-6 and TRBJ2-3; a possible D gene is TRBD1 (6 bases). The sample consisted of peripheral blood or thyroid tissue (not recorded which). For the CDR3, the DNA is TGTGCCAGCAGCTTGGAGCTGGGGGCGAGCACAGATACGCAGTATTTT. Its translation is CASSLELGASTDTQYF.